This TCR beta chain was sequenced during a study of blood T cell repertoires in COVID-19. This clone has only one observation. The germline V gene encodes CDR1 GTSNPN and CDR2 SVGIG (reference sequence). V was clipped by 2 bases and J by 8 bases, with 12 bases between them. The CDR3 loop spans 12 amino acids. Patients in Seattle were enrolled during active infection, then followed longitudinally. Using immunoSEQ multiplex PCR, the repertoire was profiled, and TCRdb retains in-frame clones only, with some absent. In the table there are under 450,000 clones, around 88% of which are singletons. The clonotype originates from a woman in her fifties or sixties with COVID-19, enrolled during active disease. The V call is TRBV30, the J call TRBJ1-1, with D unclear. Sample: peripheral blood. CDR3 nucleotides: TGTGCCTGGAGTAGATTGAGAGGGGAAGCTTTCTTT. This encodes CAWSRLRGEAFF. Using reference TRBV30 and TRBJ1-1 for the parts outside the CDR3, the full variable domain is SQTIHQWPATLVQPVGSPLSLECTVEGTSNPNLYWYRQAAGRGLQLLFYSVGIGQISSEVPQNLSASRPQDRQFILSSKKLLLSDSGFYLCAWSRLRGEAFFGQGTRLTVV.